These 19 T cell receptor beta chains originate from one sample sequenced in a study of blood T cell repertoires in COVID-19. Clones were sequenced by immunoSEQ multiplex PCR, and TCRdb holds only the in-frame ones, with some missing. The profile covers about 250,000 clones, with just under 85% appearing a single time and over 5.5% taken by the ten largest. The source material was peripheral blood. The receptors here all came from a woman aged 55-70 years with active or convalescent COVID-19.

The chain uses TRBV6-5 and TRBJ2-1; D is ambiguous. Germline V gives CDR1 MNHEY, CDR2 SVGAGI. The CDR3 covers 11 residues. Trimming left V 6 bases short and J 6 bases short, with 6 bases between. CDR3 in DNA: TGTGCCAGCAGCACTTCCAATGAGCAGTTCTTC. Translated: CASSTSNEQFF.

V is TRBV19 and J is TRBJ1-2, with 9 bases fitting TRBD1. V was pared by 7 bases and J by 4 bases, with 16 bases of the junction left unmatched. The CDR3 totals 17 residues. Germline V gene data show CDR1 as LNHDA and CDR2 as SQIVND (reference sequence). The CDR3 region has the DNA TGTGCCAGTACCCCGTCTCGAGACAGGGGGGTTGGCTATGGCTACACCTTC. This codes for CASTPSRDRGVGYGYTF. The whole variable domain, remainder taken from reference TRBV19 and TRBJ1-2, is DGGITQSPKYLFRKEGQNVTLSCEQNLNHDAMYWYRQDPGQGLRLIYYSQIVNDFQKGDIAEGYSVSREKKESFPLTVTSAQKNPTAFYLCASTPSRDRGVGYGYTFGSGTRLTVV.

This clone appeared once. The gene calls are TRBV19 and TRBJ1-6; D ambiguous. CDR3 length: 14 residues. Trimming took 3 bases from V and 5 from J, leaving 8 bases between them. Germline lookup yields CDR1 LNHDA and CDR2 SQIVND (reference sequence). CDR3 nucleotides: TGTGCCAGTAGTATTCGACGGGATAATTCACCCCTCCACTTT. The encoded protein is CASSIRRDNSPLHF.

The rearrangement uses TRBV7-3 and TRBJ2-1, with D possibly TRBD1 on 5 matching bases. Trimming removed 0 bases at V and 8 bases at J, with 14 bases between. Per germline, CDR1 SGHTA and CDR2 FQGTGA. CDR3 length: 15 amino acids. CDR3 DNA: TGTGCCAGCAGCTTAACGGGTCAGGGCAGCGATGAGCAGTTCTTC. As protein: CASSLTGQGSDEQFF.

The rearrangement joins TRBV2 to TRBJ1-2, with 8 nucleotides matching TRBD1. V trimming: 5 bases; J trimming: 1 base; junction bases outside the gene matches: 6. There are 15 residues in the CDR3. CDR1 and CDR2 (germline): SNHLY, FYNNEI. As DNA, the CDR3 is TGTGCCAGCAGTCCAGACAGGGGTCTTAACTATGGCTACACCTTC. It translates to CASSPDRGLNYGYTF.

The chain joins TRBV2 to TRBJ2-1; TRBD2 aligns across 8 bases. CDR1 is SNHLY, CDR2 FYNNEI, per germline. Trimming took 6 bases from V and 0 from J; bases not matched to a gene: 4. The CDR3 is 15 amino acids. The CDR3 DNA reads TGTGCCAGCAGAGAGCGGGGGAGCTCCTACAATGAGCAGTTCTTC. It codes for CASRERGSSYNEQFF.

This chain links TRBV28 with TRBJ1-2; D is perhaps TRBD1 (6 bases). V lost 0 bases and J lost 2, with 7 bases in between. This CDR3 spans 14 amino acids. Per the germline V gene, CDR1 is MDHEN and CDR2 is SYDVKM. The CDR3 coding sequence is TGTGCCAGCAGTTTATGGGGGGCGAACTATGGCTACACCTTC. Amino acid sequence: CASSLWGANYGYTF.

V usage is TRBV9 and J usage is TRBJ1-2; D might be TRBD1 (5 bases). The V gene's germline CDR1 is SGDLS and CDR2 YYNGEE. The V gene lost 0 bases and the J gene lost 2 bases, with 11 bases spanning the gap. The CDR3 spans 15 residues. DNA for the CDR3: TGTGCCAGCAGCGTAGACGACAGCCGAAACTATGGCTACACCTTC. It encodes CASSVDDSRNYGYTF.

The chain combines TRBV5-4 with TRBJ2-5; TRBD1 is a possible D gene (6 bases). The V gene lost 7 bases and the J gene lost 5 bases, with 15 bases spanning the gap. CDR3 size: 13 residues. CDR1 and CDR2 (germline): SGHNT, YYREEE (reference sequence). Here the CDR3 reads CASLIRGMETQYF. CDR3 nucleotides: TGTGCCAGCCTTATCAGGGGTATGGAGACCCAGTACTTC. The full variable domain, with the rest looked up from reference TRBV5-4 and TRBJ2-5, is ETGVTQSPTHLIKTRGQQVTLRCSSQSGHNTVSWYQQALGQGPQFIFQYYREEENGRGNFPPRFSGLQFPNYSSELNVNALELDDSALYLCASLIRGMETQYFGPGTRLLVL.

In this sample, this clone turned up a few times. The chain uses TRBV4-1 and TRBJ1-5, with a tentative D call TRBD1 (5 bases). V lost 0 bases, J lost 6 bases, and 12 bases lay in between. CDR3 length: 15 residues. The germline CDR1 and CDR2 sequences are MGHRA and YSYEKL. This CDR3 is CASSQDSRETQPQHF. The CDR3 nucleotides are TGCGCCAGCAGCCAAGATAGCAGGGAAACTCAGCCCCAGCATTTT.

This chain connects TRBV19 to TRBJ2-7, with 15 bases aligning to TRBD2. Trimming cost V 3 bases and J 5 bases; bases outside gene matches: 8. Germline V lookup: CDR1 LNHDA, CDR2 SQIVND (reference sequence). The CDR3 has 17 residues. In DNA form, the CDR3 reads TGTGCCAGTAGTATCCCCGGACTAGCGGGAGGGCCTAACGAGCAGTACTTC. It yields the protein CASSIPGLAGGPNEQYF.

The chain combines TRBV9 with TRBJ2-6, with D unresolved. Germline CDR1 is SGDLS and CDR2 is YYNGEE. V was pared by 0 bases and J by 7 bases, with 8 bases between. This CDR3 is built from 14 residues. The CDR3 coding sequence is TGTGCCAGCAGCGTAGGCACAGTAGCCAACGTCCTGACTTTC. Its translation is CASSVGTVANVLTF.

The chain combines TRBV15 with TRBJ2-3, with D tentatively TRBD2 (7 bases). This CDR3 is 14 amino acids long. The ends were cut back, 5 bases at V and 4 bases at J, with 13 bases in the middle. Per germline, CDR1 LNHNV and CDR2 YYDKDF (reference sequence). The chain's CDR3 is CATSGGGPADTQYF. CDR3 bases: TGTGCCACCAGCGGCGGGGGCCCGGCAGATACGCAGTATTTT.

The genes are TRBV19 and TRBJ1-5; possible D gene TRBD1, 5 bases. This CDR3 contains 16 residues. Deletions cut 3 bases from V and 1 base from J, with 13 bases between. The germline CDR1 and CDR2 sequences are LNHDA and SQIVND (reference sequence). The DNA for the CDR3 is TGTGCCAGTAGTATCGGCAGGGTGAGAAGCAATCAGCCCCAGCATTTT. As protein: CASSIGRVRSNQPQHF. Full variable domain (outside the CDR3, taken from reference TRBV19 and TRBJ1-5): DGGITQSPKYLFRKEGQNVTLSCEQNLNHDAMYWYRQDPGQGLRLIYYSQIVNDFQKGDIAEGYSVSREKKESFPLTVTSAQKNPTAFYLCASSIGRVRSNQPQHFGDGTRLSIL.

This chain joins TRBV18 and TRBJ2-2, with 11 bases identical to TRBD1. Germline V gives CDR1 KGHSH, CDR2 LQKENI. J gave up 6 bases and V 1 base, and 4 bases lay outside the gene matches. CDR3 length: 16 amino acids. CDR3 loop: CASSPRTGGAAGELFF. The DNA for the CDR3 is TGTGCCAGCTCACCACGGACAGGGGGCGCGGCCGGGGAGCTGTTTTTT.

This chain joins TRBV2 and TRBJ2-2; 8 bases line up with TRBD1. V lost 11 bases and J lost 6; bases outside the gene matches: 8. Germline V gene lookup returns CDR1 SNHLY and CDR2 FYNNEI. The CDR3 runs to 13 residues. CDR3 sequence: CACGQGNAGELFF. The CDR3 region has the DNA TGTGCCTGTGGACAGGGAAATGCCGGGGAGCTGTTTTTT.

This clone was found once. V is TRBV15 and J is TRBJ1-2; 8 bases are shared with TRBD1. After removal of 0 bases from V and 4 bases from J, the junction contained 7 bases not matched to a gene. Looked up from germline, CDR1 is LNHNV and CDR2 is YYDKDF (reference sequence). The CDR3 extends over 16 amino acids. In nucleotides, the CDR3 is TGTGCCACCAGCAGAGATGGACAGGGTATCCCCTATGGCTACACCTTC. Amino acid sequence: CATSRDGQGIPYGYTF.

The chain couples TRBV6-5 to TRBJ2-1, with 10 bases lining up with TRBD1. The germline V gene encodes CDR1 MNHEY and CDR2 SVGAGI. This CDR3 comprises 15 residues. Trimming removed 7 bases from V and 4 bases from J; junction bases left unmatched: 7. The CDR3 reads CASITDRGVYNEQFF. The CDR3 DNA reads TGTGCCAGCATTACGGACAGGGGGGTTTACAATGAGCAGTTCTTC.

This clone was detected a few times. The V gene is TRBV11-2, the J gene TRBJ2-1; the match to TRBD1 covers 8 bases. The CDR3 extends over 12 amino acids. The germline V gene has CDR1 SGHAT and CDR2 FQNNGV. The ends lost 4 bases at V and 15 bases at J; junction bases unmatched: 8. CDR3 coding DNA: TGTGCCAGCAGCTCTAACCGGGACAGGCCGTTCTTC. Translating it yields CASSSNRDRPFF.